There are many counts of the clone carrying this T cell receptor (beta chain). V was clipped by 1 base and J by 4 bases, with 21 bases between them. The CDR3 runs to 18 residues. Germline CDR1 MDHEN, CDR2 SYDVKM. TCR beta CDR3 region amplification was performed from RNA transcripts. Primed by the HTBI set, a first-round RT-PCR was run on the TCR CDR3. TCRdb processed the multiplex PCR reads anew with MiXCR; each CDR3 protein has one entry. The top ten clones hold around 27% of a sample with about 400,000 distinct CDR3 sequences, over 12% of them seen once. This entry belongs to a study of T cells in Graves' hyperthyroidism and ophthalmopathy.

This clonotype was obtained from a man aged 50 to 59 with Graves' ophthalmopathy. The sample consisted of blood. The chain joins TRBV28 to TRBJ2-3, with D perhaps matching TRBD2 (6 bases). This CDR3 reads CASSLSPLAAHASDTQYF. The CDR3 nucleotides are TGTGCCAGCAGTTTATCCCCTTTAGCGGCCCACGCGTCAGATACGCAGTATTTT.